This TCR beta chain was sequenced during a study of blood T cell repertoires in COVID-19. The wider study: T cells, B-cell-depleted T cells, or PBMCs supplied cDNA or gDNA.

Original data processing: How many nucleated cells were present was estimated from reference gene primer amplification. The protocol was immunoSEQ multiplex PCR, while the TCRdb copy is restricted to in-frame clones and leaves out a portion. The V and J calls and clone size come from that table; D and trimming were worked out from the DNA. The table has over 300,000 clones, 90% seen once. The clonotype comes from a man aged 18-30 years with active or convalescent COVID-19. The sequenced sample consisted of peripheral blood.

CDR3 region: CASSPRMVAKLSYEQYF. The CDR3 nucleotides read TGTGCCAGTAGTCCCAGGATGGTCGCCAAACTCTCCTACGAGCAGTACTTC. The chain recombines TRBV19 with TRBJ2-7; no reliable D call. CDR3 length: 17 residues. The germline CDR1 and CDR2 sequences are LNHDA and SQIVND (reference sequence). Trimming pared 5 bases from V and 0 bases from J, leaving 20 bases between.